This TCR beta chain comes out of a study of cytomegalovirus exposure and HLA in healthy donors. Across the study: Among the approximately 400 genotyped donors, over 70% were placed in the Caucasian-associated ancestry cluster. Study observations and caveats: Owing to their indistinguishability, certain V segments, notably TRBV6-2 and TRBV6-3, were excluded. A cluster of highly shared sequence variants was likely a sequencing artifact.

To note about this clone: No antigen is known for it.

This CDR3 contains 15 residues. J lost 0 bases, V lost 5 bases, and 5 bases had no gene match. Germline V gene sequence: CDR1 SGHRS, CDR2 YFSETQ. 60 Vbeta and 13 Jbeta primers were used in PCR. The data were produced by immunoSEQ multiplex PCR, yet TCRdb's version contains in-frame clones alone and is incomplete. The table shows some 160,000 clones, with over 60% occurring only once. The genes are TRBV5-1 and TRBJ2-3, with 8 bases fitting TRBD2. The sequenced sample was PBMCs. The sequence derives from a woman aged 35 to 49 in good health and CMV-seronegative. CDR3 DNA: TGCGCCAGCAGACGGAGCGGGGGAAGCACAGATACGCAGTATTTT. Translated, it gives CASRRSGGSTDTQYF.